This T cell receptor beta chain emerged from a study of shared clonotypes between healthy human individuals. Study-wide findings and caveats: Between four donors, naive CD4 clonotypes were shared at a level of about 5%.

Template for every sorted-subset replicate PCR totaled roughly 200 ng DNA, 25,000 to 35,000 T cell genomes. As processed by the authors: Filtering differed since immunoSEQ provided only junctions, with no quality scores. Generated by immunoSEQ multiplex PCR, the TCRdb table keeps only in-frame clones and is missing some. The V and J calls and clone size come from that table; D and trimming were worked out from the DNA. The sample includes hundreds of thousands of clones, 95% to 97% of them seen just once. This clone was seen a single time. Its antigen is not known. The sequence was obtained from a woman in her twenties or thirties in good health. The specimen was naive CD4+ T cells sorted from blood. Subset denoted: CD45RA+ positively selected.

CDR3 coding DNA: TGTGCCAGCAGCGGGAGCCTGGCGTTTGAGCAGTACTTC. This gives the protein CASSGSLAFEQYF. The rearrangement uses TRBV28 and TRBJ2-7; D is possibly TRBD2 (6 bases). V dropped 6 bases and J dropped 7 bases, with 16 bases sitting between them. From germline, CDR1 is MDHEN and CDR2 SYDVKM. This CDR3 is 13 amino acids long.